These 10 T cell receptor beta chains share one sample of origin, sequenced in a study of blood T cell repertoires in COVID-19. Sequencing was performed with immunoSEQ multiplex PCR; in TCRdb, only in-frame clones are kept and a portion is missing. The sample carries under 200,000 clones, over 90% recorded once. The material sequenced was peripheral blood. The source is a man aged 50 or older with acute or convalescent COVID-19.

The rearrangement uses TRBV7-2 and TRBJ2-5; 8 bases match TRBD1. The V gene's germline CDR1 is SGHTA and CDR2 FQGNSA. The CDR3 is made up of 15 amino acids. V was clipped by 5 bases and J by 5 bases; unmatched bases: 10. CDR3 DNA sequence: TGTGCCAGCAGCATCGACAGGGGAATTTTGGAGACCCAGTACTTC. It encodes CASSIDRGILETQYF.

This sequence joins TRBV6-2 or TRBV6-3 and TRBJ2-3, with D perhaps matching TRBD1 (5 bases). Trimming pared 6 bases from V and 4 bases from J, leaving 11 bases between. The CDR3 length is 13 residues. In germline, CDR1 is MNHEY, CDR2 SVGEGT. CDR3 bases: TGTGCCAGCAGCCGCAGGGTTGCAGATACGCAGTATTTT. Its protein product is CASSRRVADTQYF.

This rearrangement joins TRBV27 to TRBJ2-7; 9 bases agree with TRBD1. Germline loops: CDR1 MNHEY, CDR2 SMNVEV (reference sequence). V shed 0 bases and J 5 bases; nucleotides not matched to a gene: 8. This CDR3 is built from 16 residues. CDR3 nucleotides: TGTGCCAGCAGTTTATCGTGGGACAGGGTCCTCCACGAGCAGTACTTC. It is translated as CASSLSWDRVLHEQYF.

The genes are TRBV10-3 and TRBJ1-4, with a possible D match to TRBD1 (6 bases). This CDR3 has 16 residues. V was trimmed by 3 bases and J by 0 bases, leaving 11 bases between them. Germline assignment: CDR1 ENHRY and CDR2 SYGVKD. The CDR3 DNA follows: TGTGCCATCAGTGACGACAGGACCGCAACTAATGAAAAACTGTTTTTT. This translates into CAISDDRTATNEKLFF.

This chain joins TRBV6-2 or TRBV6-3 and TRBJ1-2; D might be TRBD1 (5 bases). The CDR3 loop spans 15 amino acids. The V gene's germline CDR1 is MNHEY and CDR2 SVGEGT. V lost 0 bases and J 4 bases, leaving 12 bases between the germline ends. The chain's CDR3 is CASSYSDTGPYGYTF. The CDR3 DNA follows: TGTGCCAGCAGTTACTCGGATACAGGCCCCTATGGCTACACCTTC.

The rearrangement uses TRBV7-8 and TRBJ1-5; possible D gene TRBD1, 5 bases. The V end was cut by 4 bases, the J end by 4 bases, with 17 bases between. The germline gives CDR1 SGHVS, CDR2 FQNEAQ. The CDR3 extends over 16 amino acids. The CDR3 here is CASSSPSAGWNQPQHF. The DNA of the CDR3 is TGTGCCAGCAGCTCCCCTTCTGCAGGGTGGAATCAGCCCCAGCATTTT. Supplemented by reference TRBV7-8 and TRBJ1-5, the full variable domain reads GAGVSQSPRYKVAKRGQDVALRCDPISGHVSLFWYQQALGQGPEFLTYFQNEAQLDKSGLPSDRFFAERPEGSVSTLKIQRTQQEDSAVYLCASSSPSAGWNQPQHFGDGTRLSIL.

This chain connects TRBV11-2 to TRBJ2-7; 9 positions match TRBD1. Looked up from germline, CDR1 is SGHAT and CDR2 is FQNNGV. After removal of 3 bases from V and 1 base from J, the junction contained 4 bases not matched to a gene. This CDR3 comprises 15 residues. The CDR3 DNA reads TGTGCCAGCAGCTTCACCGGGACAGGGTCCTACGAGCAGTACTTC. This encodes CASSFTGTGSYEQYF.

J is TRBJ2-3 and V is TRBV30; D is ambiguous. CDR1 GTSNPN and CDR2 SVGIG come from the germline V gene (reference sequence). This CDR3 comprises 14 residues. V lost 2 bases and J 3 bases, leaving 12 bases between the germline ends. CDR3: CAWSMATNTDTQYF. The DNA for the CDR3 is TGTGCCTGGAGTATGGCAACCAATACAGATACGCAGTATTTT.

The rearrangement joins TRBV5-5 to TRBJ2-7, with 11 bases that match TRBD1. The length of the CDR3 is 15 residues. V shed 0 bases, J shed 3 bases, and the junction held 2 bases outside the gene matches. Germline CDR1 reads SGHKS; CDR2 reads YYEKEE (reference sequence). For the CDR3, the DNA is TGTGCCAGCAGCTTGGGGACAGGGGGCTTCTACGAGCAGTACGTC. This codes for CASSLGTGGFYEQYV.

This clone showed up just once. The J gene is TRBJ2-1, the V gene TRBV19; 13 positions agree with TRBD2. CDR1 and CDR2 (germline): LNHDA, SQIVND (reference sequence). V shed 1 base, J shed 4 bases, and the junction held 4 bases outside the gene matches. The CDR3 runs to 17 residues. In nucleotides, the CDR3 is TGTGCCAGTAGTATAGGACTAGCGGGGGGACTTTACAATGAGCAGTTCTTC. This codes for CASSIGLAGGLYNEQFF. The full variable domain, in which reference TRBV19 and TRBJ2-1 provide the parts outside the CDR3, is DGGITQSPKYLFRKEGQNVTLSCEQNLNHDAMYWYRQDPGQGLRLIYYSQIVNDFQKGDIAEGYSVSREKKESFPLTVTSAQKNPTAFYLCASSIGLAGGLYNEQFFGPGTRLTVL.